Below, 14 T cell receptor beta chains from the same sample are listed, as sequenced in a study of T cells after yellow fever vaccination. MiXCR was run by TCRdb on the 5' RACE reads, yielding one entry per CDR3 protein. The table records some 48,000 distinct CDR3 sequences, around 6.4% of them present only once. The sample here was PBMCs, either bulk or a sorted T-cell subset (CD4+, CD8+, memory, or dextramer-sorted; not recorded which), taken 45 days after the yellow fever booster vaccination. The receptor source for this set is a man under 40 who received the YFV17D yellow fever vaccine.

This clonotype is labeled as medium-sized (0.01 to 0.1%). The chain links TRBV5-1 to TRBJ2-1; D remains ambiguous. Trimming took 4 bases from V and 7 from J, leaving 6 bases between them. The CDR3 sequence is 11 residues long. CDR1 SGHRS and CDR2 YFSETQ come from the germline V gene. This CDR3 reads CASSGENEQFF. As DNA, the CDR3 is TGCGCCAGCAGCGGCGAAAATGAGCAGTTCTTC.

This clonotype was seen ten or more times. The chain employs TRBV20-1 and TRBJ2-2; TRBD2 might be the D (5 bases). CDR1 and CDR2 from the germline V gene are DFQATT and SNEGSKA (reference sequence). Trimming removed 3 bases at V and 3 bases at J, with 20 bases between. This CDR3 spans 17 amino acids. The CDR3: CSASNGRTSFDTGELFF. The CDR3 DNA reads TGCAGTGCTAGTAACGGACGTACTAGTTTTGACACCGGGGAGCTGTTTTTT.

In this sample, this clonotype turned up many times. V is TRBV6-2 or TRBV6-3 and J is TRBJ2-6, with D uncertain. The CDR3 loop spans 14 amino acids. V was clipped by 5 bases and J by 0 bases, with 5 bases between them. The germline V gene has CDR1 MNHEY and CDR2 SVGEGT. The CDR3 DNA sequence: TGTGCCAGCAGTAATATCTCTGGGGCCAACGTCCTGACTTTC. Its translation: CASSNISGANVLTF.

The chain uses TRBV28 and TRBJ2-6, with D perhaps being TRBD1 or TRBD2 (6 bases each). The CDR3 is made up of 13 amino acids. CDR1 and CDR2 (germline): MDHEN, SYDVKM. V lost 8 bases and J lost 4, with 9 bases in between. CDR3 loop: CASRGPGANVLTF. CDR3 DNA: TGTGCCAGCCGGGGGCCGGGGGCCAACGTCCTGACTTTC.

The V and J genes are TRBV3-1 and TRBJ2-2; D uncertain. The CDR3 extends over 15 amino acids. V was pared by 2 bases and J by 9 bases, with 16 bases between. CDR1 is LGHDT and CDR2 is YNNKEL in the germline V gene (reference sequence). CDR3 sequence reads: CASSQHLPSTRELFF. CDR3 bases: TGTGCCAGCAGCCAACATCTCCCTAGTACCCGGGAGCTGTTTTTT.

This clonotype was detected many times. This chain links TRBV6-5 with TRBJ2-7, with 12 bases lining up with TRBD2. The CDR3 sequence is 18 residues long. V lost 0 bases to trimming and J lost 7 bases; unmatched junction nucleotides: 13. Germline assignment: CDR1 MNHEY and CDR2 SVGAGI. The CDR3 DNA is TGTGCCAGCAGTTACTCCGTTTCGGCTAGCGGGAGGGCCGGGGAGCAGTACTTC. Translating it yields CASSYSVSASGRAGEQYF.

The genes are TRBV20-1 and TRBJ2-6, with D uncertain. CDR3 length: 14 amino acids. V lost 0 bases to trimming and J lost 0 bases, with 3 bases between them. CDR1 and CDR2 from the germline V gene are DFQATT and SNEGSKA (reference sequence). In DNA form, the CDR3 reads TGCAGTGCTAGAGACAGCTCTGGGGCCAACGTCCTGACTTTC. Protein: CSARDSSGANVLTF.

This clonotype was seen only a few times. J is TRBJ2-3 and V is TRBV19, with 7 nucleotides matching TRBD2. CDR1 LNHDA and CDR2 SQIVND come from the germline V gene (reference sequence). This CDR3 contains 17 residues. V dropped 5 bases and J dropped 4; count of bases not matched to a gene: 15. The CDR3 DNA is TGTGCCAGTAGTCAACTTTGGACTAGGGATTCCCCAGATACGCAGTATTTT. Translating it yields CASSQLWTRDSPDTQYF.

The rearrangement links TRBV12-3 or TRBV12-4 to TRBJ1-4; weak D call: TRBD1 (6 bases). This CDR3 spans 15 amino acids. Trimming stripped 6 bases from V and 10 bases from J, with 21 bases between. The CDR3 DNA follows: TGTGCCAGCAGCCCCCCGTGGGACAACGGGGGAAAACTGTTTTTT. Amino acid sequence: CASSPPWDNGGKLFF.

The chain employs TRBV6-5 and TRBJ2-7, with TRBD1 matching over 8 bases. V lost 7 bases and J lost 7; bases outside the gene matches: 12. Germline V CDR1 and CDR2: MNHEY, SVGAGI. The CDR3 is 14 residues long. In nucleotides, the CDR3 is TGTGCCAGCACCTCCGGGACAGGCGTCTATGAGCAGTACTTC. Its protein product is CASTSGTGVYEQYF.

This clonotype was seen a handful of times. DNA of the CDR3: TGTGCCAGCAGCTTGGGGACAGGGTCCGATGGCTACACCTTC. It specifies CASSLGTGSDGYTF. The chain joins TRBV7-9 to TRBJ1-2; 9 nucleotides agree with TRBD1. V was pared by 3 bases and J by 6 bases, with 5 bases of the junction left unmatched. The CDR3 runs to 14 residues. Per the germline V gene, CDR1 is SEHNR and CDR2 is FQNEAQ (reference sequence).

This clonotype is judged medium-sized (0.01 to 0.1%). The rearrangement uses TRBV20-1 and TRBJ2-3; D may be TRBD1 (5 bases). From germline, CDR1 is DFQATT and CDR2 SNEGSKA (reference sequence). Trimming stripped 5 bases from V and 3 bases from J, with 12 bases between. CDR3 length equals 13 residues. The CDR3 DNA reads TGCAGTGCTGACAGACCATCGACAGATACGCAGTATTTT. This gives the protein CSADRPSTDTQYF.

This clonotype showed up many times. CDR3 sequence: CASSSVGTSVYEQYF. CDR3 DNA sequence: TGTGCCAGCAGTTCCGTCGGGACTAGCGTCTACGAGCAGTACTTC. The chain couples TRBV12-3 or TRBV12-4 to TRBJ2-7; 10 nucleotides align to TRBD2. V was clipped by 4 bases and J by 3 bases; unmatched bases: 6. The CDR3 is 15 amino acids.

V usage is TRBV30 and J usage is TRBJ2-2, with D maybe TRBD2 (6 bases). V was cut by 4 bases and J by 2 bases, with 11 bases left in between. Germline-derived CDR1 and CDR2 are GTSNPN and SVGIG (reference sequence). There are 14 residues in the CDR3. Here the CDR3 reads CAWKPGLNTGELFF. The CDR3 coding sequence is TGTGCCTGGAAACCGGGACTTAACACCGGGGAGCTGTTTTTT.